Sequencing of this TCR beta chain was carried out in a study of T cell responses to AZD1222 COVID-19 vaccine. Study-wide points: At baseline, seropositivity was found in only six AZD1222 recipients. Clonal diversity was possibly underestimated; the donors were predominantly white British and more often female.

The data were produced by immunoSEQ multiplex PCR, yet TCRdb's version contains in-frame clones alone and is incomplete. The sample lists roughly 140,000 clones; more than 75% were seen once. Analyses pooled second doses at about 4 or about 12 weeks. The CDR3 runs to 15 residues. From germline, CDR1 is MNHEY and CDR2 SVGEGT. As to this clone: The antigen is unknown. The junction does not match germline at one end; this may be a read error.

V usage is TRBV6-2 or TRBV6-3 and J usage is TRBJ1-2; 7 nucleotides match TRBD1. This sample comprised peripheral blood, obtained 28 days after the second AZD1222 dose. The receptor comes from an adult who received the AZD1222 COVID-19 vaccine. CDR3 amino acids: CASSDSGTVTYGYTF. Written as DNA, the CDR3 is TGTGCCAGCAGTGACTCCGGGACAGTTACCTATGGCTACACCTTC.